This T cell receptor (beta chain) emerged from a study of T cell responses to AZD1222 COVID-19 vaccine. Overall study: The analysis combined second doses at about 4 or about 12 weeks. Study observations and caveats: After two AZD1222 doses, spike-specific TCR breadth and depth rose versus day 0. Sampling that yielded the repertoires occurred only after the peak T cell response. Within unmutated variant regions lay the reported targets of nearly half of spike-specific TCRs.

TCRdb's table, derived via immunoSEQ multiplex PCR, lists solely in-frame clones and lacks some. The table has under 300,000 clones, about 92% seen once. The table lists this clone with a count of one. What it binds is unknown. V lost 0 bases, J lost 3 bases, and 8 bases stayed unmatched. CDR3 length: 16 residues. The V gene's germline CDR1 is LGHNA and CDR2 YNFKEQ. The sequencing used peripheral blood, collected on day 0 of AZD1222 vaccination. The J gene is TRBJ2-7, the V gene TRBV4-2; 7 bases line up with TRBD2. The TCR comes from an adult in good health. The CDR3 DNA reads TGTGCCAGCAGCCAAGATAGGGCTAGCGGTGACTACGAGCAGTACTTC. It yields the protein CASSQDRASGDYEQYF.